The 13 T cell receptor beta chains below were found in one sample sequenced in a study of spatial heterogeneity in lung cancer. Time point reported: sample taken at primary tumor resection. TCRs were sequenced from unsorted whole RNA of tumor, nontumor lung or PBMC. MiXCR, run by TCRdb on the 5' RACE reads, gives a single entry per CDR3 protein. The repertoire holds about 2,000 distinct CDR3 sequences, with about 7.6% as singletons. This specimen was normal lung tissue next to the tumor, taken at surgery. The origin of the receptors is a male donor with early-stage non-small cell lung cancer.

This clonotype is medium-sized (0.01 to 0.1%) within its sample. The genes are TRBV6-6 and TRBJ1-2, with 8 bases identical to TRBD1. Germline V gene data show CDR1 as MNHNY and CDR2 as SVGAGI (reference sequence). The CDR3 spans 17 residues. Trimming at V came to 5 bases and at J to 4 bases, leaving 15 bases not matched to a gene. CDR3 sequence (DNA): TGTGCCAGCAGTGAACACGAAGGGGGACAGGACCGCTATGGCTACACCTTC. Translating gives CASSEHEGGQDRYGYTF.

This clonotype was observed many times. The V call is TRBV5-1, the J call TRBJ2-5; D uncertain. Germline values: CDR1 SGHRS, CDR2 YFSETQ. CDR3 size: 13 residues. V was shortened by 4 bases and J by 5 bases, with 12 bases between the two germline ends. CDR3 sequence (DNA): TGCGCCAGCAGCCCATCCACATGGGAGACCCAGTACTTC. Encoded protein: CASSPSTWETQYF. Based on the CDR3 plus reference TRBV5-1 and TRBJ2-5, the full variable domain is KAGVTQTPRYLIKTRGQQVTLSCSPISGHRSVSWYQQTPGQGLQFLFEYFSETQRNKGNFPGRFSGRQFSNSRSEMNVSTLELGDSALYLCASSPSTWETQYFGPGTRLLVL.

The chain combines TRBV7-3 with TRBJ2-3; no clear D gene. The germline CDR1 and CDR2 sequences are SGHTA and FQGTGA. This CDR3 contains 13 residues. V lost 5 bases to trimming and J lost 5 bases, with 11 bases between them. CDR3 in amino acids: CASSGWTGDTQYF. The CDR3 nucleotides are TGTGCCAGCAGCGGGTGGACCGGAGATACGCAGTATTTT.

Remarks on this clonotype: A much larger clone differs from this one at a single base, so this may be a read error. The V call is TRBV28, the J call TRBJ1-4; D remains ambiguous. Trimming removed 2 bases at V and 3 bases at J, with 4 bases between. The germline gives CDR1 MDHEN, CDR2 SYDVKM. The CDR3 is 13 amino acids. CDR3 coding DNA: TGTGCCAGCAGTTTACAGTCTAATGAAAAACTGTTTTTT. Its protein is CASSLQSNEKLFF. Based on the CDR3 plus reference TRBV28 and TRBJ1-4, the full variable domain is DVKVTQSSRYLVKRTGEKVFLECVQDMDHENMFWYRQDPGLGLRLIYFSYDVKMKEKGDIPEGYSVSREKKERFSLILESASTNQTSMYLCASSLQSNEKLFFGSGTQLSVL.

This clonotype was seen repeatedly, ten times or more. In nucleotides, the CDR3 is TGCGCCAGCAGCTCAGCAGGGGGCTACACTGAAGCTTTCTTT. Translation: CASSSAGGYTEAFF. The J gene is TRBJ1-1, the V gene TRBV5-1, with 8 nucleotides matching TRBD1. The junction had 4 bases not matched to a gene; V was cut back by 3 bases and J by 3 bases. This CDR3 has 14 amino acids. The germline gives CDR1 SGHRS, CDR2 YFSETQ.

This clonotype is medium-sized in the sample. The rearrangement links TRBV7-2 to TRBJ2-7; unclear D gene. CDR3 length equals 14 residues. The germline CDR1 and CDR2 sequences are SGHTA and FQGNSA. Trimming took 1 base from V and 1 from J, leaving 8 bases between them. The CDR3, as DNA: TGTGCCAGCAGCTTAGGGGCAGGATCCTACGAGCAGTACTTC. Residues: CASSLGAGSYEQYF.

This sequence joins TRBV7-2 and TRBJ2-5; the D is unclear. The germline V and J ends were trimmed by 3 bases and 1 base, with 6 bases remaining between them. The CDR3 spans 13 residues. Germline V CDR1 and CDR2: SGHTA, FQGNSA. The CDR3 region is CASSFVSQETQYF. CDR3 in DNA: TGTGCCAGCAGCTTTGTCAGCCAAGAGACCCAGTACTTC.

This clonotype showed up many times. The chain couples TRBV6-2 or TRBV6-3 to TRBJ1-6; no definite D call. CDR1 is MNHEY and CDR2 is SVGEGT in the germline V gene. CDR3 length equals 14 residues. The V and J ends lost 6 bases and 7 bases respectively, with 13 bases between them. The CDR3 protein is CASSLTGLNSPLHF. The DNA of the CDR3 is TGTGCCAGCAGCCTGACGGGGTTGAATTCACCCCTCCACTTT.

This clonotype appeared many times. The rearrangement uses TRBV6-2 or TRBV6-3 and TRBJ1-2; D uncertain. This CDR3 has 16 residues. The germline gives CDR1 MNHEY, CDR2 SVGEGT. Trimming left V 5 bases short and J 0 bases short, with 16 bases between. In DNA, the CDR3 is TGTGCCAGCAGTCGATCCGGGTCCCTGTCTAACTATGGCTACACCTTC. It yields the protein CASSRSGSLSNYGYTF.

This clonotype is categorized as medium-sized (0.01 to 0.1%). The rearrangement links TRBV12-3 or TRBV12-4 to TRBJ2-1; 8 bases line up with TRBD1. V shed 6 bases and J 7 bases; nucleotides not matched to a gene: 11. The CDR3 totals 15 residues. The CDR3 DNA reads as TGTGCCAGCAGCCCTGGACAGGGTTTATGGAATGAGCAGTTCTTC. Protein product: CASSPGQGLWNEQFF.

This clonotype is classed as medium-sized (0.01 to 0.1%). The chain recombines TRBV7-9 with TRBJ2-6; D is ambiguous. The germline CDR1 and CDR2 sequences are SEHNR and FQNEAQ (reference sequence). The CDR3 contains 13 residues. V dropped 2 bases and J dropped 4 bases, with 3 bases sitting between them. The DNA for the CDR3 is TGTGCCAGCAGCTTACGCGGGGCCAACGTCCTGACTTTC. Its translation is CASSLRGANVLTF.

This clonotype is judged medium-sized (0.01 to 0.1%). The V call is TRBV10-3, the J call TRBJ2-7, with D unclear. The CDR3 contains 13 residues. Trimming left V 2 bases short and J 0 bases short, with 5 bases between. Germline CDR1 and CDR2: ENHRY and SYGVKD. CDR3 nucleotides: TGTGCCATCAGTGAGGGCAGCTCCTACGAGCAGTACTTC. It is translated as CAISEGSSYEQYF.

This clonotype is medium-sized in the sample. The chain has TRBV19 and TRBJ2-1, with TRBD2 identical over 7 bases. The CDR3 covers 15 residues. Trimming cost V 3 bases and J 3 bases; bases outside gene matches: 5. CDR1 and CDR2 (germline): LNHDA, SQIVND (reference sequence). The CDR3 protein is CASSIYSSGYNEQFF. As DNA, the CDR3 is TGTGCCAGTAGTATCTATTCTAGCGGCTACAATGAGCAGTTCTTC.